This is a list of T cell receptor beta chains from one sample in a study of T cells after yellow fever vaccination. TCRdb reanalysed the 5' RACE reads using MiXCR and keeps one entry per CDR3 protein. The top ten hold approximately 25% of the sample, which has 300,000 to 400,000 distinct CDR3 sequences, under 5% seen once. The sample was PBMCs, taken 5 days after the yellow fever booster vaccination. The receptors derive from a man aged 18 to 30 who received the YFV17D yellow fever vaccine. The CDR3 runs from the conserved cysteine through the conserved F or W. The D gene is left open where the match is weak. Clone size, where shown, is once, few, many, or a class for clones that have expanded.

J: TRBJ2-7
length: 14
D: -
V: TRBV30
size: few
CDR3: CAWSKDYGPYEQYF
DNA: TGTGCCTGGAGTAAGGACTACGGCCCCTACGAGCAGTACTTC

J: TRBJ2-2
length: 13
D: -
V: TRBV25-1
size: few
CDR3: CASSPTGPGELFF
DNA: TGTGCCAGCAGTCCCACCGGGCCCGGGGAGCTGTTTTTT

J: TRBJ2-3
length: 16
D: -
V: TRBV3-1
size: -
CDR3: CASSLAVAQRTDTQYF
DNA: TGTGCCAGCAGCCTGGCCGTGGCCCAGCGCACAGATACGCAGTATTTT

J: TRBJ2-7
length: 15
D: TRBD1
V: TRBV10-3
size: -
CDR3: CAISGGQGVVYEQYF
DNA: TGTGCCATCAGTGGAGGGCAGGGGGTGGTCTACGAGCAGTACTTC

J: TRBJ1-3
length: 15
D: -
V: TRBV7-2
size: -
CDR3: CASSLGPISGNTIYF
DNA: TGTGCCAGCAGCTTAGGCCCAATCTCTGGAAACACCATATATTTT

J: TRBJ1-1
length: 15
D: -
V: TRBV12-5
size: many
CDR3: CASGLDLLGQTEAFF
DNA: TGTGCTAGTGGTTTGGATCTACTGGGCCAAACTGAAGCTTTCTTT

J: TRBJ2-1
length: 14
D: -
V: TRBV7-9
size: -
CDR3: CASSFRGAYNEQFF
DNA: TGTGCCAGCAGCTTCCGGGGGGCTTACAATGAGCAGTTCTTC

J: TRBJ2-4
length: 18
D: TRBD2
V: TRBV7-8
size: many
CDR3: CASSLALAGVGTKNIQYF
DNA: TGTGCCAGCAGCCTGGCTCTAGCGGGGGTCGGTACCAAAAACATTCAGTACTTC

J: TRBJ2-5
length: 17
D: TRBD2
V: TRBV12-3/TRBV12-4
size: -
CDR3: CASSPLGLAGMKETQYF
DNA: TGTGCCAGCAGCCCTCTGGGACTAGCGGGGATGAAAGAGACCCAGTACTTC

J: TRBJ2-3
length: 15
D: -
V: TRBV7-3
size: -
CDR3: CASSLIGVGTDTQYF
DNA: TGTGCCAGCAGCTTAATAGGGGTGGGCACAGATACGCAGTATTTT